This T cell receptor beta chain was sequenced for a study of shared clonotypes between healthy human individuals. Study as a whole: A few men and two women, aged 18 to 49, were donors.

Every donor, a Caucasian adult, lived in Nashville, Tennessee. With 4 bases removed from V and 6 bases from J, the gap between germline ends came to 22 bases. The length of the CDR3 is 17 residues. CDR1 and CDR2 from the germline V gene are KGHSH and LQKENI. Here immunoSEQ multiplex PCR was the method, and the copy in TCRdb shows in-frame clones only, minus some. This table has approximately 1,500,000 clones, around 98% appearing once. This TCR came from a man aged 25-45 years in good health. The chain joins TRBV18 to TRBJ1-5, with D unresolved. The sample taken for sequencing was naive CD4+ T cells sorted from blood. Noted subset: CD45RA+ positively selected. The chain's CDR3 is CASSHEQPRVRGQPQHF. Here the CDR3 DNA reads TGTGCCAGCTCACACGAACAGCCGAGGGTGCGTGGTCAGCCCCAGCATTTT. Full variable domain (missing parts from reference TRBV18 and TRBJ1-5): NAGVMQNPRHLVRRRGQEARLRCSPMKGHSHVYWYRQLPEEGLKFMVYLQKENIIDESGMPKERFSAEFPKEGPSILRIQQVVRGDSAAYFCASSHEQPRVRGQPQHFGDGTRLSIL.